Sequencing of this TCR beta chain was carried out in a study of T cells in Graves' hyperthyroidism and ophthalmopathy. Orbital computed tomography, thyroid ultrasound, serum thyroxine and TRAb, and clinical symptoms together informed the diagnoses. Germline-derived CDR1 and CDR2 are SGHAT and FQNNGV. V gave up 8 bases and J gave up 10 bases; unmatched junction bases: 21. The CDR3 extends over 17 amino acids. Overall study findings and caveats: Most clonotypes expanded in thyroid above 0.001 were likewise present in blood.

Comment on this clonotype: Its cognate antigen is unknown.

RNA transcripts yielded amplified TCR beta CDR3 regions. RT-PCR in the first round (using the HTBI primer set) targeted the TCR CDR3. TCRdb re-analysed the multiplex PCR reads in MiXCR, keeping a single row per CDR3 protein. The sample lists around 570,000 distinct CDR3 sequences, approximately 20% occurring once. This clonotype originated in a middle-aged man with Graves' ophthalmopathy. Source material: blood. J is TRBJ2-1 and V is TRBV11-2, with TRBD2 matching 9 bases. CDR3 amino acids: CASGYPPTGTSRLEQFF. CDR3 bases: TGTGCCAGCGGATACCCCCCTACCGGGACTAGCCGTTTAGAGCAGTTCTTC.